Presented here are 14 T cell receptor beta chains from one specimen sequenced in a study of T cell responses to AZD1222 COVID-19 vaccine. The assay was immunoSEQ multiplex PCR, and TCRdb's table has in-frame clones only and misses some. The table lists around 150,000 clones, around 91% of them singletons. The sequences come from peripheral blood, collected on day 0 of AZD1222 vaccination. The receptors here all came from an adult in good health.

DNA of the CDR3: TGTGCCAGCAGTCCCCCCGCAGGGAAGAGCACCGGGGAGCTGTTTTTT. This codes for CASSPPAGKSTGELFF. This chain uses TRBV28 with TRBJ2-2, with D perhaps TRBD1 (5 bases). This CDR3 is 16 amino acids long. V dropped 5 bases and J dropped 4 bases, with 17 bases sitting between them. CDR1 and CDR2 from the germline V gene are MDHEN and SYDVKM.

The chain employs TRBV7-2 and TRBJ1-5; the D gene is possibly TRBD1 (5 bases). Trimming stripped 3 bases from V and 3 bases from J, with 12 bases between. Germline values: CDR1 SGHTA, CDR2 FQGNSA. The CDR3 is 15 amino acids. As DNA, the CDR3 is TGTGCCAGCAGCTTGATTACAGGATCCAATCAGCCCCAGCATTTT. Translating gives CASSLITGSNQPQHF.

This chain connects TRBV6-5 to TRBJ2-3; no reliable D call. From germline, CDR1 is MNHEY and CDR2 SVGAGI. This CDR3 has 14 amino acids. V was shortened by 6 bases and J by 2 bases, with 12 bases between the two germline ends. The CDR3 sequence is CASRTASLTDTQYF. The CDR3 bases are TGTGCCAGCAGGACCGCCTCCCTCACAGATACGCAGTATTTT.

This rearrangement joins TRBV3-1 (or the pseudogene TRBV3-2) to TRBJ2-4; 8 nucleotides align to TRBD2. The V gene's germline CDR1 is LGHDT and CDR2 YNNKEL (reference sequence). V gave up 5 bases and J gave up 3 bases; unmatched junction bases: 6. The CDR3 contains 15 residues. The CDR3 region has the DNA TGTGCCAGCAGCTCGACTAGCGTGGTCAAAAACATTCAGTACTTC. Amino acid sequence: CASSSTSVVKNIQYF.

The chain carries TRBV6-1 and TRBJ1-6; maybe TRBD1 (6 bases). The CDR3 runs to 15 residues. Germline CDR1 reads MNHNS; CDR2 reads SASEGT. Deletions cut 1 base from V and 7 bases from J, with 11 bases between. The CDR3 is CASSEVGTNNSPLHF. Here the CDR3 DNA reads TGTGCCAGCAGTGAAGTCGGGACAAACAATTCACCCCTCCACTTT.

This clone was counted a few times. The chain links TRBV7-8 to TRBJ2-1, with a tentative D call TRBD1 (6 bases). Germline lookup yields CDR1 SGHVS and CDR2 FQNEAQ. The V end was cut by 4 bases, the J end by 3 bases, with 13 bases between. The CDR3 is 15 amino acids. DNA for the CDR3: TGTGCCAGCAGCTATAGACAGGCGATCTACAATGAGCAGTTCTTC. This encodes CASSYRQAIYNEQFF. The full variable domain, rest sourced from reference TRBV7-8 and TRBJ2-1, is GAGVSQSPRYKVAKRGQDVALRCDPISGHVSLFWYQQALGQGPEFLTYFQNEAQLDKSGLPSDRFFAERPEGSVSTLKIQRTQQEDSAVYLCASSYRQAIYNEQFFGPGTRLTVL.

This chain uses TRBV6-5 with TRBJ2-5; 11 nucleotides align to TRBD2. With 5 bases clipped from V and 5 bases from J, the junction kept 7 bases outside the gene matches. The CDR3 consists of 15 residues. Per the germline V gene, CDR1 is MNHEY and CDR2 is SVGAGI. CDR3: CASSRLAGGGETQYF. The CDR3 DNA reads as TGTGCCAGCAGTAGGCTAGCGGGAGGTGGTGAGACCCAGTACTTC.

The gene calls are TRBV3-1 (or the pseudogene TRBV3-2) and TRBJ1-4; D ambiguous. V lost 1 base and J lost 6, with 3 bases in between. The CDR3 has 12 amino acids. Per germline, CDR1 LGHDT and CDR2 YNNKEL (reference sequence). The CDR3 DNA follows: TGTGCCAGCAGCCAAGTGGATGAAAAACTGTTTTTT. It specifies CASSQVDEKLFF.

The V gene is TRBV4-1, the J gene TRBJ2-7; 7 bases map to TRBD1. Germline V gives CDR1 MGHRA, CDR2 YSYEKL. The junction had 5 bases not matched to a gene; V was cut back by 3 bases and J by 0 bases. The CDR3 loop spans 15 amino acids. The CDR3 DNA reads TGCGCCAGCAGCCAGGCCGGGGACAGCTCCTACGAGCAGTACTTC. It codes for CASSQAGDSSYEQYF.

The V call is TRBV18, the J call TRBJ1-2; 8 nucleotides align to TRBD1. The CDR3 spans 12 residues. V lost 6 bases, J lost 7 bases, and 4 bases stayed unmatched. CDR1 and CDR2 (germline): KGHSH, LQKENI. The CDR3 region is CASSRTGTGYTF. The CDR3 DNA is TGTGCCAGCTCTCGGACAGGGACTGGCTACACCTTC.

The rearrangement uses TRBV27 and TRBJ1-6; D ambiguous. V lost 4 bases and J lost 0, with 13 bases in between. The CDR3 contains 17 residues. Germline CDR1 MNHEY, CDR2 SMNVEV (reference sequence). CDR3 DNA: TGTGCCAGCAGTTCCCCTTCACCGAGCTCCTATAATTCACCCCTCCACTTT. Translating gives CASSSPSPSSYNSPLHF.

The chain joins TRBV7-8 to TRBJ1-1; D is perhaps TRBD1 (6 bases). V gave up 2 bases and J gave up 2 bases, with 12 bases separating them. CDR1 is SGHVS, CDR2 FQNEAQ, per germline. There are 15 residues in the CDR3. The CDR3 DNA reads as TGTGCCAGCAGCTTAACGGACAGAGCTAACACTGAAGCTTTCTTT. Translating gives CASSLTDRANTEAFF.

This chain connects TRBV24-1 to TRBJ2-1, with D hard to call. Trimming stripped 3 bases from V and 8 bases from J, with 13 bases between. CDR1 is KGHDR, CDR2 SFDVKD, per germline. This CDR3 contains 14 residues. The DNA for the CDR3 is TGTGCCACCAGTGATAGTGTGAAGGGCGATGAGCAGTTCTTC. Amino acid sequence: CATSDSVKGDEQFF.

The rearrangement uses TRBV29-1 and TRBJ2-1; 14 bases are shared with TRBD2. The CDR3 covers 15 residues. With V trimmed by 7 bases and J by 4 bases, 6 bases remained unmatched. Germline V gives CDR1 SQVTM, CDR2 ANQGSEA. Written as DNA, the CDR3 is TGCAGCGCTACCGGGACTAGCGGGAGTTACAATGAGCAGTTCTTC. The encoded protein is CSATGTSGSYNEQFF.